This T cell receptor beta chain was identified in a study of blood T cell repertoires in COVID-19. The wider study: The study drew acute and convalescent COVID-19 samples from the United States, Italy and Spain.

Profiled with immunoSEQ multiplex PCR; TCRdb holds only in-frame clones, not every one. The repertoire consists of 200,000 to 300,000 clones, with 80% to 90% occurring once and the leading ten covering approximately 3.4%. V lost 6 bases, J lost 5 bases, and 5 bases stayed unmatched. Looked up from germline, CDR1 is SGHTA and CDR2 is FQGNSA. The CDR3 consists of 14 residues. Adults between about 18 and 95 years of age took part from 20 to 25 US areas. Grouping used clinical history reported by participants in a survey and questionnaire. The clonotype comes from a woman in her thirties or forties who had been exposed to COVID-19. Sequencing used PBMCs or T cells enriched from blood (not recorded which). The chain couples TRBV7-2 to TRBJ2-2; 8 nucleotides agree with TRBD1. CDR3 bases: TGTGCCAGCAGTCGACAGGGGATGACCGGGGAGCTGTTTTTT. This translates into CASSRQGMTGELFF. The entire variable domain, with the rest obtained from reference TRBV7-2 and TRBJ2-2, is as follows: GAGVSQSPSNKVTEKGKDVELRCDPISGHTALYWYRQSLGQGLEFLIYFQGNSAPDKSGLPSDRFSAERTGGSVSTLTIQRTQQEDSAVYLCASSRQGMTGELFFGEGSRLTVL.